The TCR beta chain described here comes from a study of glioma-infiltrating T cells after dendritic cell vaccination. Germline CDR1 reads PRHDT; CDR2 reads FYEKMQ (reference sequence). CDR3 length: 15 residues. V lost 1 base to trimming and J lost 4 bases, with 12 bases between them. Up to about 2 ug genomic DNA was used for TCRB CDR3 amplification. The primer mix had 60 V beta and 13 J beta primers. This table comes from immunoSEQ multiplex PCR, and its TCRdb copy is limited to in-frame clones, with some not included. This repertoire shows fewer than 110,000 clones, 75% to 85% found once; its top ten account for about 12%. None of the glioblastoma patients had an isocitrate dehydrogenase mutation.

The chain is built from TRBV13 and TRBJ2-3; D might be TRBD1 (6 bases). The sequencing used blood, collected before dendritic cell vaccination. The clonotype originates from a human donor with glioblastoma. CDR3 protein: CASSLETGSSDTQYF. Here the CDR3 DNA reads TGTGCCAGCAGCTTAGAAACAGGGTCGTCAGATACGCAGTATTTT.